The 26 T cell receptor beta chains presented below share a single source sample, sequenced in a study of T cell changes during pregnancy in multiple sclerosis. Repertoires were generated with immunoSEQ multiplex PCR, while TCRdb's copy carries only in-frame clones and drops some. The sample consists of nearly 70,000 clones, around 90% of them appearing once. Here the sequenced sample was peripheral blood, taken in the second trimester of pregnancy. The origin of the receptors is a female donor in good health, enrolled as a control in a pregnancy study.

In this sample, this clone turned up a few times. This chain links TRBV25-1 with TRBJ1-4; the match to TRBD1 covers 8 bases. CDR1 MGHDK and CDR2 SYGVNS come from the germline V gene. CDR3 length: 16 amino acids. V was clipped by 4 bases and J by 8 bases; unmatched bases: 12. The CDR3 region has the DNA TGTGCCAGCAGTGGGCCAGGGGGCGCCCAAGGGGAAAAACTGTTTTTT. Protein: CASSGPGGAQGEKLFF.

This sequence joins TRBV28 and TRBJ2-7, with TRBD1 matching over 7 bases. The ends lost 6 bases at V and 4 bases at J; junction bases unmatched: 9. The CDR3 is 14 amino acids. The V gene's germline CDR1 is MDHEN and CDR2 SYDVKM. As DNA, the CDR3 is TGTGCCAGCAGCCAAAGACAGGGCAGGTACGAGCAGTACTTC. Protein: CASSQRQGRYEQYF.

The chain has TRBV25-1 and TRBJ2-5, with D maybe TRBD2 (7 bases). This CDR3 is 16 amino acids long. CDR1 MGHDK and CDR2 SYGVNS come from the germline V gene. Trimming took 3 bases from V and 5 from J, leaving 19 bases between them. CDR3 sequence reads: CASSDEGGRWRETQYF. In nucleotides, the CDR3 is TGTGCCAGCAGTGATGAGGGGGGGAGATGGCGGGAGACCCAGTACTTC.

CDR3 protein: CASSPAGTSNQPQHF. CDR3 coding DNA: TGTGCCAGCAGCCCGGCAGGAACTAGCAATCAGCCCCAGCATTTT. The chain employs TRBV7-9 and TRBJ1-5; D is unresolved. The V gene lost 5 bases and the J gene lost 0 bases, with 11 bases spanning the gap. The CDR3 has 15 amino acids. Germline lookup yields CDR1 SEHNR and CDR2 FQNEAQ (reference sequence). The whole variable domain, remainder taken from reference TRBV7-9 and TRBJ1-5, is DTGVSQNPRHKITKRGQNVTFRCDPISEHNRLYWYRQTLGQGPEFLTYFQNEAQLEKSRLLSDRFSAERPKGSFSTLEIQRTEQGDSAMYLCASSPAGTSNQPQHFGDGTRLSIL.

A single count supports this clone. The chain couples TRBV25-1 to TRBJ1-5, with 8 bases that match TRBD1. Germline trimming cut 8 bases from V and 7 bases from J; bases unmatched to any gene: 10. CDR1 is MGHDK and CDR2 is SYGVNS in the germline V gene. The CDR3 is 14 residues long. The CDR3 protein is CASAESGGGQPQHF. The CDR3 DNA follows: TGTGCCAGCGCCGAATCAGGGGGCGGGCAGCCCCAGCATTTT.

This clone was seen more than once but under ten times. The genes are TRBV10-3 and TRBJ2-1; 7 bases are shared with TRBD2. Germline CDR1 ENHRY, CDR2 SYGVKD. V lost 4 bases to trimming and J lost 0 bases; unmatched junction nucleotides: 6. CDR3 size: 16 residues. DNA of the CDR3: TGTGCCATCAGTGGTCGAGCGGGGCCCTCCTACAATGAGCAGTTCTTC. Residues: CAISGRAGPSYNEQFF.

V usage is TRBV7-9 and J usage is TRBJ2-3, with unresolved D. Trimming took 5 bases from V and 2 from J, leaving 5 bases between them. This CDR3 region has 12 residues. Germline CDR1 reads SEHNR; CDR2 reads FQNEAQ (reference sequence). The CDR3 loop is CASSAVTDTQYF. The CDR3 DNA reads TGTGCCAGCAGCGCGGTCACAGATACGCAGTATTTT.

This chain links TRBV6-5 with TRBJ1-1, with D tentatively TRBD1 (5 bases). The V end was cut by 0 bases, the J end by 5 bases, with 10 bases between. The germline gives CDR1 MNHEY, CDR2 SVGAGI. The CDR3 contains 14 residues. This chain's CDR3 is CASSYSGRVTEAFF. The DNA for the CDR3 is TGTGCCAGCAGTTACTCTGGCAGGGTGACTGAAGCTTTCTTT.

This sequence joins TRBV2 and TRBJ1-1; 9 bases agree with TRBD1. This CDR3 is built from 12 residues. V was clipped by 7 bases and J by 11 bases; unmatched bases: 8. Per the germline V gene, CDR1 is SNHLY and CDR2 is FYNNEI. The CDR3 spells CASTEQGARAFF. As DNA, the CDR3 is TGTGCCAGCACCGAACAGGGGGCGCGGGCTTTCTTT.

The rearrangement links TRBV6-4 to TRBJ2-1, with 7 bases that match TRBD2. This CDR3 comprises 18 residues. The germline CDR1 and CDR2 sequences are MRHNA and SNTAGT. The junction had 15 bases not matched to a gene; V was cut back by 3 bases and J by 4 bases. The CDR3 loop is CASSENPTSTARYNEQFF. In nucleotides, the CDR3 is TGTGCCAGCAGTGAGAATCCGACTAGCACCGCTCGTTACAATGAGCAGTTCTTC.

This sequence joins TRBV28 and TRBJ2-5, with 8 bases lining up with TRBD1. V was pared by 8 bases and J by 7 bases, with 12 bases of the junction left unmatched. Germline V gene sequence: CDR1 MDHEN, CDR2 SYDVKM. The CDR3 spans 14 residues. The CDR3 reads CASLFQGAGGTQYF. The CDR3 DNA is TGTGCCAGCCTCTTTCAGGGGGCCGGGGGGACCCAGTACTTC.

The chain couples TRBV5-6 to TRBJ1-2; D call uncertain. The CDR3 loop spans 16 amino acids. Looked up from germline, CDR1 is SGHDT and CDR2 is YYEEEE. V was clipped by 4 bases and J by 3 bases, with 19 bases between them. CDR3 nucleotide sequence: TGTGCCAGCAGCCCCCCCCACCTTTCGGTTGACTATGGCTACACCTTC. Protein sequence: CASSPPHLSVDYGYTF.

The genes are TRBV4-1 and TRBJ2-1; 8 nucleotides agree with TRBD1. V trimming: 1 base; J trimming: 5 bases; junction bases outside the gene matches: 4. Germline V lookup: CDR1 MGHRA, CDR2 YSYEKL. The CDR3 has 15 residues. The chain's CDR3 is CASSQGQGTNNEQFF. CDR3 nucleotides: TGCGCCAGCAGCCAAGGACAGGGGACCAACAATGAGCAGTTCTTC.

The gene calls are TRBV7-2 and TRBJ1-2; 7 bases match TRBD1. V shed 4 bases and J 3 bases; nucleotides not matched to a gene: 11. CDR3 length: 16 residues. CDR1 SGHTA and CDR2 FQGNSA come from the germline V gene. Here the CDR3 reads CASSSFAPQGDYGYTF. The CDR3 nucleotides are TGTGCCAGCAGCTCCTTCGCCCCTCAGGGGGACTATGGCTACACCTTC.

V is TRBV6-1 and J is TRBJ2-3; 7 nucleotides match TRBD2. Germline V gene lookup returns CDR1 MNHNS and CDR2 SASEGT. With V trimmed by 2 bases and J by 2 bases, 4 bases remained unmatched. This CDR3 region has 15 residues. CDR3 nucleotides: TGTGCCAGCAGTGAATCTAGCGGATACACAGATACGCAGTATTTT. Translated: CASSESSGYTDTQYF.

The V gene is TRBV15, the J gene TRBJ1-1; D is undetermined. This CDR3 region has 15 residues. Germline-derived CDR1 and CDR2 are LNHNV and YYDKDF (reference sequence). V was clipped by 7 bases and J by 2 bases, with 17 bases between them. CDR3 sequence reads: CATTSYVRRNTEAFF. The CDR3 DNA follows: TGTGCCACCACCTCATATGTCCGGAGAAACACTGAAGCTTTCTTT. Drawing the rest from reference TRBV15 and TRBJ1-1, the complete variable domain is DAMVIQNPRYQVTQFGKPVTLSCSQTLNHNVMYWYQQKSSQAPKLLFHYYDKDFNNEADTPDNFQSRRPNTSFCFLDIRSPGLGDTAMYLCATTSYVRRNTEAFFGQGTRLTVV.

The chain carries TRBV12-5 and TRBJ2-2, with 8 bases lining up with TRBD2. Germline V gene sequence: CDR1 LGHNT, CDR2 FRNRAP. This CDR3 has 17 amino acids. V was clipped by 3 bases and J by 5 bases; unmatched bases: 11. The CDR3 DNA follows: TGTGCTAGTGGTTTCCAGGCGAGCGGGAGATCGACCGGGGAGCTGTTTTTT. Its translation is CASGFQASGRSTGELFF.

The chain links TRBV5-5 to TRBJ2-6, with 8 nucleotides matching TRBD1. This CDR3 has 18 residues. CDR1 and CDR2 (germline): SGHKS, YYEKEE (reference sequence). With 3 bases clipped from V and 3 bases from J, the junction kept 11 bases outside the gene matches. The CDR3 loop is CASSSPDREWYGANVLTF. The CDR3 bases are TGTGCCAGCAGCTCGCCGGACAGGGAGTGGTATGGGGCCAACGTCCTGACTTTC.

This chain connects TRBV27 to TRBJ2-7; tentative D call: TRBD2 (5 bases). The CDR3 runs 15 residues. V was shortened by 2 bases and J by 3 bases, with 14 bases between the two germline ends. CDR1 is MNHEY and CDR2 is SMNVEV in the germline V gene (reference sequence). The CDR3 sequence is CASSLGRGPVYEQYF. CDR3 sequence (DNA): TGTGCCAGCAGTTTAGGACGGGGTCCAGTCTACGAGCAGTACTTC.

This chain joins TRBV28 and TRBJ2-6; 8 bases are a match to TRBD1. Looked up from germline, CDR1 is MDHEN and CDR2 is SYDVKM. The CDR3 consists of 16 residues. Germline trimming cut 8 bases from V and 1 base from J; bases unmatched to any gene: 7. In DNA, the CDR3 is TGTGCCAGCCGGAGGACAGGGTCATCTGGGGCCAACGTCCTGACTTTC. Translation: CASRRTGSSGANVLTF.

This clone is a singleton in its sample. This chain joins TRBV10-3 and TRBJ2-7; 8 nucleotides agree with TRBD1. Per germline, CDR1 ENHRY and CDR2 SYGVKD. J gave up 0 bases and V 4 bases, and 8 bases lay outside the gene matches. CDR3 length equals 16 residues. The CDR3, as DNA: TGTGCCATCAGTGGAGGGAGAGACAGGGGCTCCTACGAGCAGTACTTC. Encoded protein: CAISGGRDRGSYEQYF.

The gene calls are TRBV9 and TRBJ1-3, with D uncertain. Looked up from germline, CDR1 is SGDLS and CDR2 is YYNGEE. V lost 4 bases and J lost 10, with 24 bases in between. The CDR3 length is 16 residues. CDR3 DNA sequence: TGTGCCAGCAGCCCGGTCCCCGGCGTCACCGCAGGAACCATATATTTT. Its translation is CASSPVPGVTAGTIYF.

The V gene is TRBV21-1, the J gene TRBJ2-3; TRBD2, as called in the table, went unchecked against the DNA. TRBV21-1 is designated a pseudogene. This CDR3 has 14 amino acids. The DNA for the CDR3 is TGTGCCAGCAGGGCTAGCGGATGCACAGATACGCAGTATTTT. It encodes CASRASGCTDTQYF.

V is TRBV30 and J is TRBJ1-5; 8 bases line up with TRBD1. The CDR3 has 14 residues. Per germline, CDR1 GTSNPN and CDR2 SVGIG (reference sequence). After removal of 3 bases from V and 6 bases from J, the junction contained 7 bases not matched to a gene. CDR3 DNA sequence: TGTGCCTGGAGCCCAGGGCAGGGGGCTCAGCCCCAGCATTTT. Translating gives CAWSPGQGAQPQHF.

The gene calls are TRBV5-4 and TRBJ1-3; 12 positions agree with TRBD1. Germline assignment: CDR1 SGHNT and CDR2 YYREEE (reference sequence). The CDR3 runs to 16 residues. The V and J ends lost 0 bases and 2 bases, in that order; junction bases with no gene match: 0. In DNA form, the CDR3 reads TGTGCCAGCAGCTTGGGGGACAGGGGGCCTGGAAACACCATATATTTT. Translating it yields CASSLGDRGPGNTIYF.

This chain uses TRBV7-9 with TRBJ2-1; 8 positions agree with TRBD2. This CDR3 is built from 16 residues. Trimming at V came to 2 bases and at J to 10 bases, leaving 13 bases not matched to a gene. The germline CDR1 and CDR2 sequences are SEHNR and FQNEAQ (reference sequence). In DNA, the CDR3 is TGTGCCAGCAGCTTAAATATGTTATATAGCGGGAAGGAGCAGTTCTTC. The encoded protein is CASSLNMLYSGKEQFF.